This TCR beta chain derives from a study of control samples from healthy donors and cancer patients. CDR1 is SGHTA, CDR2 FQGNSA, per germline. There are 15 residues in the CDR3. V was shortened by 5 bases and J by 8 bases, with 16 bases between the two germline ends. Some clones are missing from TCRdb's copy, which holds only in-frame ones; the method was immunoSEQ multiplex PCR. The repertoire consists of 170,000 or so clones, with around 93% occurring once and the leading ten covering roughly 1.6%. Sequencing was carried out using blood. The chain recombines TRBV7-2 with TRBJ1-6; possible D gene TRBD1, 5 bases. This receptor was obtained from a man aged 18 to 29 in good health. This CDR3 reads CASSLTWGIHSPLHF. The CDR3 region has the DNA TGTGCCAGCAGCCTTACGTGGGGCATACATTCACCCCTCCACTTT.